Listed below are T cell receptor beta chains from one sample, sequenced in a study of blood T cell repertoires in COVID-19. Sequencing was performed with immunoSEQ multiplex PCR; in TCRdb, only in-frame clones are kept and a portion is missing. The sample holds roughly 97,000 clones, about 80% seen once. Input material: peripheral blood. The source of these receptors is a man between 65 and 85 years old with acute or convalescent COVID-19. CDR3s include the opening cysteine and the closing phenylalanine or tryptophan. A D gene is named only where the DNA matches it firmly. The listing skips clone size in some rows; elsewhere it reads once, few, many or a size class.

j_gene: TRBJ1-4; d_gene: -; abundance: -; v_gene: TRBV11-2; CDR3aa: CASSPRGQTPNEKLFF; CDR3nt: TGTGCCAGCAGCCCCAGAGGACAGACTCCTAATGAAAAACTGTTTTTT
j_gene: TRBJ1-6; d_gene: -; abundance: -; v_gene: TRBV12-3/TRBV12-4; CDR3aa: CASSRGVSTPLHF; CDR3nt: TGTGCCAGCAGCCGGGGGGTGTCGACACCCCTCCACTTT
j_gene: TRBJ1-1; d_gene: -; abundance: -; v_gene: TRBV14; CDR3aa: CASSQGRGTEAFF; CDR3nt: TGTGCCAGCAGCCAGGGGAGAGGCACTGAAGCTTTCTTT
j_gene: TRBJ1-1; d_gene: TRBD1; abundance: -; v_gene: TRBV19; CDR3aa: CASSTQTGLEAFF; CDR3nt: TGTGCCAGTAGCACCCAGACAGGGTTGGAAGCTTTCTTT
j_gene: TRBJ2-5; d_gene: -; abundance: -; v_gene: TRBV7-9; CDR3aa: CASSLASSQETQYF; CDR3nt: TGTGCCAGCAGCTTAGCTAGCAGCCAAGAGACCCAGTACTTC
j_gene: TRBJ2-3; d_gene: TRBD2; abundance: -; v_gene: TRBV7-9; CDR3aa: CASSLGLAASTDTQYF; CDR3nt: TGTGCCAGCAGCTTAGGTCTAGCGGCTAGCACAGATACGCAGTATTTT
j_gene: TRBJ1-2; d_gene: -; abundance: once; v_gene: TRBV2; CDR3aa: CASAGRSPYGYTF; CDR3nt: TGTGCCAGCGCCGGTAGATCTCCCTATGGCTACACCTTC
j_gene: TRBJ1-1; d_gene: -; abundance: -; v_gene: TRBV3-1/TRBV3-2; CDR3aa: CASSKPGDIPMNTEAFF; CDR3nt: TGTGCCAGCAGCAAGCCAGGGGACATCCCGATGAACACTGAAGCTTTCTTT
j_gene: TRBJ1-5; d_gene: -; abundance: -; v_gene: TRBV7-2; CDR3aa: CASSLQSTGNQPQHF; CDR3nt: TGTGCCAGCAGCTTACAAAGCACTGGCAATCAGCCCCAGCATTTT
j_gene: TRBJ1-1; d_gene: TRBD1; abundance: -; v_gene: TRBV6-1; CDR3aa: CASSDRQGTEAFF; CDR3nt: TGTGCCAGCAGTGATAGACAGGGCACTGAAGCTTTCTTT
j_gene: TRBJ1-5; d_gene: -; abundance: -; v_gene: TRBV3-1/TRBV3-2; CDR3aa: CASSQEAGVSNQPQHF; CDR3nt: TGTGCCAGCAGCCAAGAGGCAGGGGTGAGCAATCAGCCCCAGCATTTT
j_gene: TRBJ1-2; d_gene: -; abundance: few; v_gene: TRBV30; CDR3aa: CACPGFAYGYTF; CDR3nt: TGTGCCTGCCCAGGGTTTGCCTATGGCTACACCTTC
j_gene: TRBJ2-3; d_gene: -; abundance: -; v_gene: TRBV10-1; CDR3aa: CASSAEGLTDTQYF; CDR3nt: TGCGCCAGCAGTGCGGAGGGGCTCACAGATACGCAGTATTTT
j_gene: TRBJ2-2; d_gene: TRBD1; abundance: few; v_gene: TRBV29-1; CDR3aa: CSVSSGTVNTGELFF; CDR3nt: TGCAGCGTTTCTTCCGGGACAGTTAACACCGGGGAGCTGTTTTTT
j_gene: TRBJ1-1; d_gene: -; abundance: -; v_gene: TRBV9; CDR3aa: CASSVAATGNTEAFF; CDR3nt: TGTGCCAGCAGCGTAGCTGCGACGGGGAACACTGAAGCTTTCTTT
j_gene: TRBJ2-5; d_gene: TRBD2; abundance: -; v_gene: TRBV6-2/TRBV6-3; CDR3aa: CASSYAQTSGMRETQYF; CDR3nt: TGTGCCAGCAGTTACGCCCAGACTAGCGGGATGCGAGAGACCCAGTACTTC
j_gene: TRBJ2-1; d_gene: -; abundance: -; v_gene: TRBV5-1; CDR3aa: CASSPKNSLNEQFF; CDR3nt: TGCGCCAGCAGCCCTAAAAATAGCTTAAATGAGCAGTTCTTC